Each of the 25 T cell receptor beta chains below was sequenced from the same sample in a study of T-cell reconstitution after alpha-beta-depleted transplantation in children. Researchers prepared the TCRbeta library using unique molecular identifiers, the study reports. TCRdb re-analysed the PCR reads in MiXCR, keeping a single row per CDR3 protein. The data hold nearly 550,000 distinct CDR3 sequences, with 18% observed a single time. The sample here was PBMCs from the stem cell graft donor, taken from the stem cell graft. Receptors originate from a human donor who donated a stem cell graft to a child with acute lymphoblastic leukemia.

This clonotype has more than one count but fewer than ten. The genes are TRBV4-2 and TRBJ2-5; 7 nucleotides align to TRBD2. Germline CDR1 is LGHNA and CDR2 is YNFKEQ. This CDR3 comprises 18 residues. J was trimmed by 2 bases and V by 1 base; bases with no gene match: 13. CDR3 coding DNA: TGTGCCAGCAGCCAAGCCGGAGGGGAGCGGGGTAGACAAGAGACCCAGTACTTC. It translates to CASSQAGGERGRQETQYF.

This clonotype was observed a handful of times. The V and J genes are TRBV20-1 and TRBJ2-5, with D perhaps matching TRBD1 (7 bases). The CDR3 consists of 13 residues. Trimming pared 3 bases from V and 5 bases from J, leaving 13 bases between. Germline V gene lookup returns CDR1 DFQATT and CDR2 SNEGSKA (reference sequence). The CDR3 bases are TGCAGTGCTAGGGCGACAGGGAGGGAGACCCAGTACTTC. Protein: CSARATGRETQYF.

This clonotype was observed a few times. The chain recombines TRBV5-1 with TRBJ2-3; 10 bases match TRBD1. The CDR3 covers 17 residues. The trim removed 5 bases at V and 9 bases at J, leaving 18 bases unmatched. Germline V CDR1 and CDR2: SGHRS, YFSETQ. DNA of the CDR3: TGCGCCAGCAGGAGCACCGACAGGGGGCGCGAGAAGGAAACGCAGTATTTT. Protein sequence: CASRSTDRGREKETQYF.

At least ten counts were recorded for this clonotype. The chain employs TRBV29-1 and TRBJ2-5; D unresolved. Germline CDR1 and CDR2: SQVTM and ANQGSEA. The length of the CDR3 is 10 residues. V lost 3 bases and J lost 5, with 4 bases in between. The CDR3 protein is CSVDRETQYF. The CDR3 DNA reads TGCAGCGTTGACCGTGAGACCCAGTACTTC.

This clonotype was observed a handful of times. The chain is built from TRBV12-3 or TRBV12-4 and TRBJ1-2, with D possibly matching TRBD1 (6 bases). CDR3 size: 12 residues. Trimming took 4 bases from V and 11 from J, leaving 14 bases between them. The CDR3 loop reads CASSSHQGWYTF. The CDR3 DNA reads as TGTGCCAGCAGTTCACACCAGGGGTGGTACACCTTC.

The CDR3 sequence: CASSPSGTGYNNEQFF. The CDR3 bases are TGTGCCAGCAGCCCGAGCGGGACAGGGTATAACAATGAGCAGTTCTTC. The gene calls are TRBV3-1 and TRBJ2-1; 9 nucleotides match TRBD1. This CDR3 is 16 amino acids long. Germline V lookup: CDR1 LGHDT, CDR2 YNNKEL (reference sequence). With 4 bases clipped from V and 5 bases from J, the junction kept 9 bases outside the gene matches.

The chain is built from TRBV9 and TRBJ2-2; D possibly corresponds to TRBD2 (5 bases). The CDR3 sequence is 14 residues long. V shed 1 base and J shed 7 bases, with 11 bases lying between them. CDR1 is SGDLS, CDR2 YYNGEE, per germline. The CDR3 protein is CASSVSSLGGELFF. CDR3 nucleotides: TGTGCCAGCAGCGTATCTAGCCTGGGCGGGGAGCTGTTTTTT. Using reference TRBV9 and TRBJ2-2 for the parts outside the CDR3, the full variable domain is DSGVTQTPKHLITATGQRVTLRCSPRSGDLSVYWYQQSLDQGLQFLIQYYNGEERAKGNILERFSAQQFPDLHSELNLSSLELGDSALYFCASSVSSLGGELFFGEGSRLTVL.

The rearrangement uses TRBV29-1 and TRBJ2-1, with TRBD2 matching 7 bases. This CDR3 has 12 residues. Germline CDR1 and CDR2: SQVTM and ANQGSEA. V shed 3 bases, J shed 8 bases, and the junction held 4 bases outside the gene matches. CDR3 in DNA: TGCAGCGTTGAGCGGGAGTCTTATGAGCAGTTCTTC. Translated: CSVERESYEQFF.

This clonotype occurred a few times. The chain employs TRBV6-1 and TRBJ1-1; the match to TRBD1 covers 10 bases. CDR3 size: 14 residues. CDR1 and CDR2 (germline): MNHNS, SASEGT. J gave up 4 bases and V 6 bases, and 5 bases lay outside the gene matches. The CDR3 region has the DNA TGTGCCAGCAGCTTGACAGGGGGCCTCACTGAAGCTTTCTTT. Translated: CASSLTGGLTEAFF.

This clonotype has just a few counts. V is TRBV9 and J is TRBJ2-1; the D gene is possibly TRBD2 (5 bases). Germline CDR1 reads SGDLS; CDR2 reads YYNGEE. V was pared by 4 bases and J by 4 bases, with 12 bases between. This CDR3 region has 14 residues. The CDR3 DNA is TGTGCCAGCAGCCCGACGGACTCTTACAATGAGCAGTTCTTC. This codes for CASSPTDSYNEQFF.

CDR3 nucleotides: TGTGCCAGCAGCTTAGGAACAGGGAGGCGAAACACCATATATTTT. Translating it yields CASSLGTGRRNTIYF. This chain links TRBV7-9 with TRBJ1-3; tentative D call: TRBD1 (6 bases). The CDR3 has 15 amino acids. Germline values: CDR1 SEHNR, CDR2 FQNEAQ (reference sequence). V shed 1 base and J shed 5 bases, with 12 bases lying between them.

The chain combines TRBV7-2 with TRBJ2-1, with 8 bases that match TRBD1. Trimming cost V 5 bases and J 4 bases; bases outside gene matches: 7. Germline CDR1 SGHTA, CDR2 FQGNSA. The CDR3 has 15 residues. The CDR3: CASSRTGGMYNEQFF. CDR3 coding DNA: TGTGCCAGCAGCCGCACAGGGGGGATGTACAATGAGCAGTTCTTC.

There are a few counts of this clonotype. The chain joins TRBV12-3 or TRBV12-4 to TRBJ1-5, with D perhaps TRBD1 (5 bases). Trimming pared 11 bases from V and 4 bases from J, leaving 15 bases between. The CDR3 runs to 13 residues. The CDR3 DNA reads as TGTGCCGAGGGGCTTTTCGAAAATCAGCCCCAGCATTTT. It codes for CAEGLFENQPQHF.

This clonotype has just a few counts. The V and J genes are TRBV5-6 and TRBJ2-2; 8 bases are shared with TRBD1. Germline V gene lookup returns CDR1 SGHDT and CDR2 YYEEEE. The CDR3 runs to 16 residues. Unmatched junction bases numbered 4, after V lost 2 bases and J lost 1 base. CDR3 residues: CASSFPGQGNTGELFF. As DNA, the CDR3 is TGTGCCAGCAGCTTCCCCGGACAGGGGAACACCGGGGAGCTGTTTTTT.

The chain has TRBV18 and TRBJ2-5; D is unresolved. Between the trimmed V and J ends, which lost 2 bases and 2 bases, there was a span of 9 bases. Germline V CDR1 and CDR2: KGHSH, LQKENI. This CDR3 has 14 residues. CDR3 DNA: TGTGCCAGCTCACCATCGGCAGCGCAAGAGACCCAGTACTTC. It encodes CASSPSAAQETQYF. Full variable domain (missing parts from reference TRBV18 and TRBJ2-5): NAGVMQNPRHLVRRRGQEARLRCSPMKGHSHVYWYRQLPEEGLKFMVYLQKENIIDESGMPKERFSAEFPKEGPSILRIQQVVRGDSAAYFCASSPSAAQETQYFGPGTRLLVL.

This chain joins TRBV29-1 and TRBJ2-1; D remains ambiguous. The CDR3 length is 16 residues. Germline loops: CDR1 SQVTM, CDR2 ANQGSEA. V was pared by 0 bases and J by 0 bases, with 12 bases between. The CDR3 sequence is CSVEDPTGSSYNEQFF. As DNA, the CDR3 is TGCAGCGTTGAAGATCCAACCGGTAGCTCCTACAATGAGCAGTTCTTC.

V gene TRBV7-8 combines with J gene TRBJ2-1; TRBD2 is a possible D gene (6 bases). CDR1 and CDR2 (germline): SGHVS, FQNEAQ. This CDR3 region has 17 residues. V lost 4 bases to trimming and J lost 2 bases, with 18 bases between them. The CDR3 protein is CASSSWTGTYAYNEQFF. The CDR3 region has the DNA TGTGCCAGCAGCTCCTGGACCGGGACTTACGCCTACAATGAGCAGTTCTTC.

The chain couples TRBV7-9 to TRBJ2-1; 11 positions agree with TRBD2. V trimming: 1 base; J trimming: 4 bases; junction bases outside the gene matches: 6. The CDR3 covers 17 residues. In germline, CDR1 is SEHNR, CDR2 FQNEAQ (reference sequence). CDR3 protein: CASSLGLGTSGYNEQFF. In DNA, the CDR3 is TGTGCCAGCAGCTTAGGACTGGGGACTAGCGGTTACAATGAGCAGTTCTTC.

The chain joins TRBV12-3 or TRBV12-4 to TRBJ2-1, with 10 bases matching TRBD2. Unmatched junction bases numbered 14, after V lost 6 bases and J lost 12 bases. CDR3 size: 15 residues. CDR3 nucleotide sequence: TGTGCCAGCAGCGCAACTAGCGGGGTACCAAAAGGGCAGTTCTTC. Translation gives CASSATSGVPKGQFF.

This clonotype occurred a few times. The rearrangement joins TRBV5-1 to TRBJ1-4; possibly TRBD1 for D (6 bases). V was clipped by 0 bases and J by 8 bases, with 14 bases between them. The CDR3 totals 15 residues. Germline values: CDR1 SGHRS, CDR2 YFSETQ. CDR3 in DNA: TGCGCCAGCAGCTTGGAGGGGGGGCTTGGGGAAAAACTGTTTTTT. Protein product: CASSLEGGLGEKLFF.

In this sample, this clonotype turned up a few times. The chain has TRBV9 and TRBJ2-3; no clear D. Germline CDR1 SGDLS, CDR2 YYNGEE. Trimming stripped 7 bases from V and 1 base from J, with 16 bases between. This CDR3 has 15 amino acids. In DNA, the CDR3 is TGTGCCAGCCAGGATGGGCGAGGAGGCACAGATACGCAGTATTTT. Protein: CASQDGRGGTDTQYF. Supplemented by reference TRBV9 and TRBJ2-3, the full variable domain reads DSGVTQTPKHLITATGQRVTLRCSPRSGDLSVYWYQQSLDQGLQFLIQYYNGEERAKGNILERFSAQQFPDLHSELNLSSLELGDSALYFCASQDGRGGTDTQYFGPGTRLTVL.

The rearrangement uses TRBV29-1 and TRBJ1-1, with a possible D match to TRBD1 (6 bases). The CDR3 has 15 amino acids. Germline CDR1 SQVTM, CDR2 ANQGSEA. V was clipped by 2 bases and J by 4 bases, with 17 bases between them. The CDR3 spells CSVESLDRGFTEAFF. The CDR3, as DNA: TGCAGCGTTGAATCACTGGACAGAGGATTCACTGAAGCTTTCTTT.

This chain connects TRBV21-1 to TRBJ2-7; the table gives TRBD1 as D, unverified against the DNA. TRBV21-1 is deemed a pseudogene. The CDR3 totals 14 residues. This CDR3 is CASSSRDRAHEQYF. The CDR3 DNA sequence: TGTGCCAGCAGCAGCCGGGACAGGGCCCACGAGCAGTACTTC.

The sample holds many counts of this clonotype. The chain is built from TRBV25-1 and TRBJ2-7, with 7 positions matching TRBD2. Germline lookup yields CDR1 MGHDK and CDR2 SYGVNS. This CDR3 has 17 residues. Unmatched junction bases numbered 9, after V lost 1 base and J lost 0 bases. CDR3 sequence reads: CASSEFVTSTLSYEQYF. CDR3 sequence (DNA): TGTGCCAGCAGTGAATTCGTGACTAGCACCCTCTCCTACGAGCAGTACTTC.

DNA for the CDR3: TGTGCCAGCAGTTCCACTGGGGTCGGGCCCCAGCATTTT. Protein: CASSSTGVGPQHF. The chain has TRBV6-2 or TRBV6-3 and TRBJ1-5; D remains unclear. Trimming took off 4 bases at V and 9 bases at J, with 13 bases between the two ends. The CDR3 is made up of 13 amino acids. The V gene's germline CDR1 is MNHEY and CDR2 SVGEGT.